The 23 T cell receptor beta chains below all came from one sample that was sequenced in a study of neurological immune-mediated disorders. TCRdb reprocessed the 5' RACE reads via MiXCR and lists one record per CDR3 protein. The data hold roughly 70,000 distinct CDR3 sequences, with less than 5.5% observed a single time. The specimen was PBMCs. These receptors were obtained from a woman aged 25 to 39 with multiple sclerosis.

This clonotype was detected many times. The V gene is TRBV5-6, the J gene TRBJ2-1; the D call may be TRBD1 or TRBD2 (5 bases each). This CDR3 has 17 residues. From germline, CDR1 is SGHDT and CDR2 YYEEEE. Trimming removed 0 bases from V and 0 bases from J, with 13 bases in between. The CDR3 DNA sequence: TGTGCCAGCAGCTTGGGGTGGGGGTCAAGCTCCTACAATGAGCAGTTCTTC. Translated: CASSLGWGSSSYNEQFF.

Worth noting for this clonotype: This sequence may be a read error, since a much larger clone differs from it by one base. This chain joins TRBV29-1 and TRBJ1-2; a possible D gene is TRBD1 (5 bases). The CDR3 has 11 amino acids. Trimming removed 5 bases from V and 4 bases from J, with 8 bases in between. In germline, CDR1 is SQVTM, CDR2 ANQGSEA. The CDR3 loop reads CSVTGRYGYTF. The CDR3 coding sequence is TGCAGCGTTACGGGGCGCTATGGCTACACCTTC.

At least ten counts were recorded for this clonotype. V and J are TRBV5-1 and TRBJ2-1; 11 bases are a match to TRBD1. Germline assignment: CDR1 SGHRS and CDR2 YFSETQ. The J segment lost 14 bases and the V segment lost 0 bases, leaving 13 bases of the junction unmatched. The CDR3 spans 16 residues. This CDR3 is CASSLDGSGQGAVEFF. CDR3 nucleotides: TGCGCCAGCAGCTTGGATGGCAGTGGACAGGGGGCGGTTGAGTTCTTC.

This clonotype was picked up a small number of times. Given a much more abundant clone one base away, this may be a read error. J is TRBJ1-4 and V is TRBV28; D gene unclear. Germline V CDR1 and CDR2: MDHEN, SYDVKM. This CDR3 has 12 amino acids. The V end was cut by 5 bases, the J end by 10 bases, with 11 bases between. The CDR3 nucleotides read TGTGCCAGCAGTACCCCCCGGGGAAAACTGTTTTTT. It translates to CASSTPRGKLFF.

The table lists this clonotype with many counts. The chain has TRBV28 and TRBJ2-4; D unclear. V lost 3 bases to trimming and J lost 0 bases, with 3 bases between them. The CDR3 has 13 residues. The germline CDR1 and CDR2 sequences are MDHEN and SYDVKM. The DNA for the CDR3 is TGTGCCAGCAGTTTGGGAGCCAAAAACATTCAGTACTTC. This gives the protein CASSLGAKNIQYF.

The sample holds a few counts of this clonotype. The chain carries TRBV2 and TRBJ2-1; a weak D match, TRBD2 (6 bases). Germline V gives CDR1 SNHLY, CDR2 FYNNEI. CDR3 length: 12 amino acids. V was trimmed by 10 bases and J by 1 base, leaving 8 bases between them. In DNA, the CDR3 is TGTGCCACCGGGGGATCCTACAATGAGCAGTTCTTC. Amino acid sequence: CATGGSYNEQFF.

This clonotype was seen at least ten times. This chain connects TRBV15 to TRBJ2-3, with unresolved D. The germline V and J ends were trimmed by 4 bases and 4 bases, with 6 bases remaining between them. The CDR3 is made up of 12 amino acids. Per the germline V gene, CDR1 is LNHNV and CDR2 is YYDKDF (reference sequence). CDR3 protein: CATSNNADTQYF. CDR3 DNA sequence: TGTGCCACCAGCAACAACGCAGATACGCAGTATTTT.

This clonotype was counted at least ten times. The chain links TRBV2 to TRBJ1-2; D is undetermined. Germline loops: CDR1 SNHLY, CDR2 FYNNEI. CDR3 size: 13 residues. In DNA form, the CDR3 reads TGTGTACCGCAGAATCAGGCTAACTATGGCTACACCTTC. Translation: CVPQNQANYGYTF.

This clonotype has a count of ten or more. The chain has TRBV20-1 and TRBJ2-3, with D maybe TRBD2 (7 bases). The CDR3 runs 17 residues. The V gene lost 6 bases and the J gene lost 3 bases, with 25 bases spanning the gap. CDR1 DFQATT and CDR2 SNEGSKA come from the germline V gene (reference sequence). The CDR3: CSAAVPRRGPSTDTQYF. CDR3 in DNA: TGCAGTGCCGCCGTCCCAAGGCGGGGGCCCTCGACAGATACGCAGTATTTT.

This clonotype appeared a few times. The J gene is TRBJ2-1, the V gene TRBV5-1, with 7 bases that match TRBD1. CDR3 length equals 13 residues. J was trimmed by 4 bases and V by 4 bases; bases with no gene match: 2. Germline CDR1 is SGHRS and CDR2 is YFSETQ. CDR3 bases: TGCGCCAGCAGCGACAGGGTATACAATGAGCAGTTCTTC. Protein sequence: CASSDRVYNEQFF.

V and J are TRBV5-1 and TRBJ1-4, with D possibly being TRBD1 (5 bases). Germline CDR1 and CDR2: SGHRS and YFSETQ. V was trimmed by 3 bases and J by 4 bases, leaving 16 bases between them. The CDR3 consists of 16 residues. The CDR3 DNA sequence: TGCGCCAGCAGCTCAGGGACTTACCTGGATAATGAAAAACTGTTTTTT. This encodes CASSSGTYLDNEKLFF.

The J gene is TRBJ2-1, the V gene TRBV14; D is ambiguous. The germline V and J ends were trimmed by 6 bases and 9 bases, with 9 bases remaining between them. The CDR3 covers 11 residues. CDR1 is SGHDN, CDR2 FVKESK, per germline. In nucleotides, the CDR3 is TGTGCCAGCAGAAATCTATTTGAGCAGTTCTTC. Its translation: CASRNLFEQFF.

This clonotype was picked up a small number of times. Germline is not matched at one junction end, which may reflect a read error. The J gene is TRBJ1-1, the V gene TRBV3-1; D possibly corresponds to TRBD1 (5 bases). This CDR3 region has 15 residues. CDR1 and CDR2 (germline): LGHDT, YNNKEL (reference sequence). The CDR3 spells CASSYSGTRNAEAFF. As DNA, the CDR3 is TGTGCCAGCAGCTATTCCGGGACCCGGAACGCTGAAGCTTTCTTT.

In its sample, this clonotype was seen many times. The J gene is TRBJ2-3, the V gene TRBV29-1; 8 bases are a match to TRBD1. The germline V gene has CDR1 SQVTM and CDR2 ANQGSEA. This CDR3 region has 12 residues. The V gene end was trimmed by 6 bases and the J gene end by 4 bases; junction bases not matched to a gene: 3. CDR3 bases: TGCAGCGTAGACAGGGGTGCAGATACGCAGTATTTT. This encodes CSVDRGADTQYF.

This clonotype was counted ten times or more. The chain combines TRBV12-3 or TRBV12-4 with TRBJ1-3; D uncertain. V was shortened by 1 base and J by 0 bases, with 10 bases between the two germline ends. This CDR3 region has 16 residues. The CDR3 DNA reads TGTGCCAGCAGTTTAGAACAGACCGGCTCTGGAAACACCATATATTTT. Translating it yields CASSLEQTGSGNTIYF.

This clonotype was recorded many times. V is TRBV5-8 and J is TRBJ2-5; D remains ambiguous. Germline CDR1 reads SGHTS; CDR2 reads YDEGEE. V lost 4 bases and J 2 bases, leaving 12 bases between the germline ends. The CDR3 covers 14 residues. The CDR3 DNA sequence: TGTGCCAGCAGCACCTACGGGCGTCAAGAGACCCAGTACTTC. Translating gives CASSTYGRQETQYF.

This chain connects TRBV12-3 or TRBV12-4 to TRBJ1-5; no firm D call. This CDR3 contains 13 residues. V dropped 3 bases and J dropped 5 bases, with 8 bases sitting between them. The CDR3 DNA reads TGTGCCAGCAGTTTGGGAACAGATCAGCCCCAGCATTTT. It codes for CASSLGTDQPQHF.

In this sample, this clonotype turned up many times. This chain uses TRBV5-1 with TRBJ1-6, with D uncertain. The CDR3 has 14 amino acids. The germline V gene encodes CDR1 SGHRS and CDR2 YFSETQ. The V end was cut by 0 bases, the J end by 3 bases, with 4 bases between. This CDR3 reads CASSLENYNSPLHF. CDR3 nucleotides: TGCGCCAGCAGCTTGGAGAACTATAATTCACCCCTCCACTTT.

This clonotype was seen many times. The chain has TRBV20-1 and TRBJ1-1; D uncertain. Germline CDR1 DFQATT, CDR2 SNEGSKA (reference sequence). CDR3 length: 11 amino acids. V gave up 1 base and J gave up 7 bases, with 7 bases separating them. The CDR3 bases are TGCAGTGCTAGAGGGGGAAGTGAAGCTTTCTTT. Protein sequence: CSARGGSEAFF.

The chain carries TRBV14 and TRBJ2-1; 12 bases align to TRBD1. This CDR3 is 15 amino acids long. Trimming at V came to 2 bases and at J to 11 bases, leaving 7 bases not matched to a gene. Germline lookup yields CDR1 SGHDN and CDR2 FVKESK. The CDR3 nucleotides are TGTGCCAGCAGCCAACCCGGGACAGGGGGCGGGAAGCAGTTCTTC. This gives the protein CASSQPGTGGGKQFF.

This clonotype turned up a few times. V and J are TRBV20-1 and TRBJ2-7; 13 positions agree with TRBD2. Per germline, CDR1 DFQATT and CDR2 SNEGSKA (reference sequence). The CDR3 runs to 15 residues. J gave up 2 bases and V 2 bases, and 3 bases lay outside the gene matches. The CDR3 spells CSARTSGGAPYEQYF. In DNA, the CDR3 is TGCAGTGCTAGAACTAGCGGGGGGGCTCCCTACGAGCAGTACTTC.

This clonotype has just a few counts. Germline and junction disagree at one end, which may indicate a read error. This chain connects TRBV20-1 to TRBJ1-5; D may be TRBD1 (6 bases). Germline assignment: CDR1 DFQATT and CDR2 SNEGSKA (reference sequence). There are 16 residues in the CDR3. The CDR3 loop is CSASPQQGQVGQPQNF. The CDR3 DNA reads TGCAGTGCCAGCCCCCAGCAGGGGCAAGTCGGACAGCCCCAGAATTTT.

This clonotype was counted ten times or more. This chain joins TRBV5-1 and TRBJ2-1, with TRBD2 identical over 9 bases. The CDR3 has 14 amino acids. The J segment lost 6 bases and the V segment lost 9 bases, leaving 10 bases of the junction unmatched. Germline CDR1 is SGHRS and CDR2 is YFSETQ. The CDR3 region is CATPRRGGPNEQFF. CDR3 coding DNA: TGCGCCACCCCCCGGCGGGGGGGCCCCAATGAGCAGTTCTTC.